These T cell receptor beta chains were read from a single sample in a study of cytomegalovirus exposure and HLA in healthy donors. Assay: immunoSEQ multiplex PCR; the TCRdb copy retains only in-frame clones and omits some. The table lists about 110,000 clones, 80% to 85% of them singletons. Sequences were obtained from PBMCs. These receptors came from an older woman in good health and CMV-seropositive. CDR3s include the opening cysteine and the closing phenylalanine or tryptophan. A D gene is named only where the DNA matches it firmly. For some rows the clone size is stated as once, few or many, or as a class when expanded; others skip it.

DNA: TGTGCCAGCAGTTTGGAGGGGATCGGCAATCAGCCCCAGCATTTT; CDR3: CASSLEGIGNQPQHF; D: -; V: TRBV27; J: TRBJ1-5; size: -
DNA: TGTGCCAGCAGCCCACTCGGCGGGGTGAACACTGAAGCTTTCTTT; CDR3: CASSPLGGVNTEAFF; D: -; V: TRBV5-5; J: TRBJ1-1; size: few
DNA: TGTGCCAGCAGTTACTGGGGGACAGGGGACACTGAAGCTTTCTTT; CDR3: CASSYWGTGDTEAFF; D: TRBD1; V: TRBV6-5; J: TRBJ1-1; size: -
DNA: TGCGCCAGCAGCCAAGTGATTGGGACTAGCGTTTCCTACGAGCAGTACTTC; CDR3: CASSQVIGTSVSYEQYF; D: TRBD2; V: TRBV4-1; J: TRBJ2-7; size: -
DNA: TGTTCCAGCAGCTTACTAGTCCAAGAAGCTTTCTTT; CDR3: CSSSLLVQEAFF; D: -; V: TRBV7-9; J: TRBJ1-1; size: -
DNA: TGCAGCGTTGAACCTACAGGGTACACCGGGGAGCTGTTTTTT; CDR3: CSVEPTGYTGELFF; D: -; V: TRBV29-1; J: TRBJ2-2; size: -
DNA: TGCGCCAGCAGACTCCTATGGCGGGGGGCCCGGAGATCACCCCTCCACTTT; CDR3: CASRLLWRGARRSPLHF; D: -; V: TRBV4-1; J: TRBJ1-6; size: -
DNA: TGTGCCCGGCCCGCGGGACTAGCGGGAGGGCCACACACCGGGGAGCTGTTTTTT; CDR3: CARPAGLAGGPHTGELFF; D: TRBD2; V: TRBV30; J: TRBJ2-2; size: -
DNA: TGTGCCAGCAGTCCCGCGGGGGGGGAAATGAACTATGGCTACACCTTC; CDR3: CASSPAGGEMNYGYTF; D: -; V: TRBV28; J: TRBJ1-2; size: -
DNA: TGCGCCAGCAGCTCCGACAGCTATGAGACCCAGTACTTC; CDR3: CASSSDSYETQYF; D: -; V: TRBV5-1; J: TRBJ2-5; size: -
DNA: TGTGCCAGCAGCCAAAACCCCCTCACGACAGGGGGCCTCGGCGACTATGGCTACACCTTC; CDR3: CASSQNPLTTGGLGDYGYTF; D: TRBD1; V: TRBV7-6; J: TRBJ1-2; size: -
DNA: TGTGCCAGCAGCCAAATGGGGACTAGCCGAAAGCAAGGAGATACGCAGTATTTT; CDR3: CASSQMGTSRKQGDTQYF; D: TRBD2; V: TRBV4-2; J: TRBJ2-3; size: -
DNA: TGCGCCAGCAGCCAAGTTCTAGATACGCAGTATTTT; CDR3: CASSQVLDTQYF; D: -; V: TRBV4-1; J: TRBJ2-3; size: many
DNA: TGCGCCAGCTCCGGGGGGCTGACTAATGAAAAACTGTTTTTT; CDR3: CASSGGLTNEKLFF; D: -; V: TRBV5-1; J: TRBJ1-4; size: -
DNA: TGTGCCAGCACCCCGGAGCGGGAGGGTTTCACAGATACGCAGTATTTT; CDR3: CASTPEREGFTDTQYF; D: TRBD2; V: TRBV28; J: TRBJ2-3; size: -
DNA: TGTGCCAGCAGTTTCAGATCCGGGGAGCTGTTTTTT; CDR3: CASSFRSGELFF; D: -; V: TRBV27; J: TRBJ2-2; size: -
DNA: TGTGCCTGGAGTGGGACAGAGACTCTTTTCGCGCAGTACTTC; CDR3: CAWSGTETLFAQYF; D: -; V: TRBV30; J: TRBJ2-7; size: -
DNA: TGCGCCAGCAGCCAAGACCTAGCCCGGGGAGGCGAGCAGTACTTC; CDR3: CASSQDLARGGEQYF; D: -; V: TRBV4-1; J: TRBJ2-7; size: -
DNA: TGTGCCAGCAGCCCCCGTGGCAGTAAGCAGTTCTTC; CDR3: CASSPRGSKQFF; D: -; V: TRBV5-6; J: TRBJ2-1; size: -
DNA: TGTGCCTGGGGGGGGGCCTTTCTATCAGGCTACACCTTC; CDR3: CAWGGAFLSGYTF; D: -; V: TRBV30; J: TRBJ1-2; size: -
DNA: TGTGCCAGCAGCTTAGGACAGAGAACCACTGAAGCTTTCTTT; CDR3: CASSLGQRTTEAFF; D: -; V: TRBV7-8; J: TRBJ1-1; size: few
DNA: TGTGCCAGCAGTTGGGCGGGGGGCCTCAATCAGCCCCAGCATTTT; CDR3: CASSWAGGLNQPQHF; D: -; V: TRBV6-1; J: TRBJ1-5; size: once
DNA: TGTGCTAGTGGTCCAGGACAGGGGGCAGATACGCAGTATTTT; CDR3: CASGPGQGADTQYF; D: TRBD1; V: TRBV12-5; J: TRBJ2-3; size: once
DNA: TGCGCCAGCAGTGGACAGGGGGCTGGCACCGGGGAGCTGTTTTTT; CDR3: CASSGQGAGTGELFF; D: TRBD1; V: TRBV5-1; J: TRBJ2-2; size: -
DNA: TGTGCCAGCAGCACAGGGGGGGACTATGGCTACACCTTC; CDR3: CASSTGGDYGYTF; D: TRBD1; V: TRBV27; J: TRBJ1-2; size: -
DNA: TGCGCCAGCAGTGAGTCGGGACTCGACACCGGGGAGCTGTTTTTT; CDR3: CASSESGLDTGELFF; D: -; V: TRBV10-1; J: TRBJ2-2; size: few
DNA: TGCAGCGCCTTCCGGGACAGGGCCAAATATAGCAATCAGCCCCAGCATTTT; CDR3: CSAFRDRAKYSNQPQHF; D: TRBD1; V: TRBV29-1; J: TRBJ1-5; size: -
DNA: TGTGCCAGCAGTTACGGGGCGGGGACCAAAAACATTCAGTACTTC; CDR3: CASSYGAGTKNIQYF; D: -; V: TRBV6-5; J: TRBJ2-4; size: -
DNA: TGTGCCAGCAGTTACGGTCTAGCACGGGGCTACGAGCAGTACTTC; CDR3: CASSYGLARGYEQYF; D: -; V: TRBV6-5; J: TRBJ2-7; size: once
DNA: TGTGCCAGCAGCCCAGGGCTTTGGATTCAGTACTTC; CDR3: CASSPGLWIQYF; D: -; V: TRBV7-9; J: TRBJ2-4; size: -
DNA: TGCGCCAGCAGCTTGGAAGGGGAAAAAGCTTTCTTT; CDR3: CASSLEGEKAFF; D: -; V: TRBV5-1; J: TRBJ1-1; size: -
DNA: TGTGCCAGCAGCGTGGGGGCGGGCCATAACTCCTACGAGCAGTACTTC; CDR3: CASSVGAGHNSYEQYF; D: -; V: TRBV5-6; J: TRBJ2-7; size: few
DNA: TGTGCCAGCAGCCTTTCTACGGGAGTATTGACCGGGGAGCTGTTTTTT; CDR3: CASSLSTGVLTGELFF; D: -; V: TRBV9; J: TRBJ2-2; size: -
DNA: TGTGCCAGTAGGACAAACTGGGTGGATGAAAAACTGTTTTTT; CDR3: CASRTNWVDEKLFF; D: -; V: TRBV19; J: TRBJ1-4; size: few
DNA: TGTGCTAGTGGTTTGGACAGCCCGTCCTACGAGCAGTACTTC; CDR3: CASGLDSPSYEQYF; D: -; V: TRBV12-5; J: TRBJ2-7; size: -
DNA: TGTGCCAGCAGTGAACAATCGGCGGGGACCCACCAGCCCCAGCATTTT; CDR3: CASSEQSAGTHQPQHF; D: -; V: TRBV6-1; J: TRBJ1-5; size: once
DNA: TGTGCCAGCAGCTTGAGGCTAGCGGGAGGTGGGGTGAACACCGGGGAGCTGTTTTTT; CDR3: CASSLRLAGGGVNTGELFF; D: TRBD2; V: TRBV5-4; J: TRBJ2-2; size: -
DNA: TGCGCCAGCAGCCAAGGACAGGGTCGTGAAAAACTGTTTTTT; CDR3: CASSQGQGREKLFF; D: TRBD1; V: TRBV4-1; J: TRBJ1-4; size: -
DNA: TGTGCCAGCAGCTCCCGGGGGACCTTGACAGGGATCGGAAACACCATATATTTT; CDR3: CASSSRGTLTGIGNTIYF; D: TRBD1; V: TRBV7-9; J: TRBJ1-3; size: -
DNA: TGCAGTGCTCGTAACTATGGCTACACCTTC; CDR3: CSARNYGYTF; D: -; V: TRBV20-1; J: TRBJ1-2; size: -